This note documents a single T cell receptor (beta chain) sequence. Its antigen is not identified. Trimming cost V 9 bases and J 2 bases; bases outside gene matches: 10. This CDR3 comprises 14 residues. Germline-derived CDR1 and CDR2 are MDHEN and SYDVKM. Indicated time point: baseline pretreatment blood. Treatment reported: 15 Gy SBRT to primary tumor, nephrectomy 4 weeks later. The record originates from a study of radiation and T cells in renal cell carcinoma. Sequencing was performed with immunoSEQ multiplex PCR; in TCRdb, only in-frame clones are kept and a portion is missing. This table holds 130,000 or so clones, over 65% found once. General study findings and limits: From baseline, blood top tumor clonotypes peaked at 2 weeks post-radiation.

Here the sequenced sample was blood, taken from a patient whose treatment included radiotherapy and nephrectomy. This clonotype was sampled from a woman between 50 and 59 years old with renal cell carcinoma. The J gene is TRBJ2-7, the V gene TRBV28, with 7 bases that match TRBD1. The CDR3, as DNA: TGTGCCAGTCAGGGGAACAGGGGAACCTACGAGCAGTACTTC. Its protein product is CASQGNRGTYEQYF.